Shown below are 8 T cell receptor beta chains from a single sample sequenced in a study of cytomegalovirus exposure and HLA in healthy donors. The PCR made use of 60 Vbeta and 13 Jbeta primers. TCRdb keeps only in-frame clones here, not all; method: immunoSEQ multiplex PCR. The sample contains about 100,000 clones, approximately 80% of which appear only once. Sequenced input: PBMCs. The origin of the receptors is a male donor in good health and CMV-seronegative.

The V call is TRBV6-5, the J call TRBJ2-4, with 8 bases matching TRBD2. The trim removed 2 bases at V and 1 base at J, leaving 4 bases unmatched. Germline V gene sequence: CDR1 MNHEY, CDR2 SVGAGI. This CDR3 contains 16 residues. CDR3 DNA sequence: TGTGCCAGCAGTTACGCGGGGGGCTTGGCCAAAAACATTCAGTACTTC. It translates to CASSYAGGLAKNIQYF.

The chain recombines TRBV19 with TRBJ1-2, with TRBD1 as a possible D gene (6 bases). The CDR3 has 13 amino acids. Trimming shortened V by 8 bases and J by 6 bases, and 16 bases separated the two germline ends. CDR1 is LNHDA, CDR2 SQIVND, per germline (reference sequence). The CDR3 DNA follows: TGTGCCAGTTCACCACAGGGAGCGGATGGCTACACCTTC. Amino acids: CASSPQGADGYTF.

This clone was observed a single time. The chain is built from TRBV11-3 and TRBJ1-2; 12 bases match TRBD1. CDR3 size: 17 residues. V dropped 5 bases and J dropped 6; count of bases not matched to a gene: 13. The V gene's germline CDR1 is SGHNT and CDR2 YENEEA. CDR3 in amino acids: CASSPVGDRGRIHGYTF. The CDR3 nucleotides are TGTGCCAGCAGCCCTGTTGGGGACAGGGGGCGCATACATGGCTACACCTTC.

This clone was recorded once. The rearrangement uses TRBV6-6 and TRBJ2-1; maybe TRBD1 (6 bases). With 6 bases removed from V and 8 bases from J, the gap between germline ends came to 17 bases. Per the germline V gene, CDR1 is MNHNY and CDR2 is SVGAGI (reference sequence). The CDR3 totals 14 residues. CDR3 in amino acids: CASRKNRVSDEQFF. Here the CDR3 DNA reads TGTGCCAGCAGAAAGAACAGGGTTTCGGATGAGCAGTTCTTC.

This clone was seen a few times. The chain has TRBV10-3 and TRBJ1-1; 10 bases line up with TRBD1. Germline trimming cut 3 bases from V and 6 bases from J; bases unmatched to any gene: 4. The CDR3 covers 14 residues. Germline CDR1 is ENHRY and CDR2 is SYGVKD. CDR3 sequence reads: CAISDDRGLAEAFF. The CDR3 DNA follows: TGTGCCATCAGTGACGACAGGGGGCTAGCTGAAGCTTTCTTT.

DNA for the CDR3: TGTGCCAGCAGTCTTAGCGGGAGACACAATGAGCAGTTCTTC. Amino acids: CASSLSGRHNEQFF. The chain carries TRBV27 and TRBJ2-1, with 9 bases that match TRBD2. Germline V gives CDR1 MNHEY, CDR2 SMNVEV (reference sequence). Germline trimming cut 5 bases from V and 5 bases from J; bases unmatched to any gene: 4. The CDR3 spans 14 residues.

The chain is built from TRBV19 and TRBJ2-5, with TRBD2 matching 8 bases. V lost 1 base and J lost 2; bases outside the gene matches: 3. The germline CDR1 and CDR2 sequences are LNHDA and SQIVND (reference sequence). The CDR3 covers 15 residues. The CDR3: CASSIGPGGQETQYF. Written as DNA, the CDR3 is TGTGCCAGTAGTATAGGGCCGGGAGGGCAAGAGACCCAGTACTTC.

The chain links TRBV5-4 to TRBJ1-1; D is perhaps TRBD1 (5 bases). The CDR3 has 14 residues. Germline CDR1 reads SGHNT; CDR2 reads YYREEE (reference sequence). V lost 1 base and J 5 bases, leaving 12 bases between the germline ends. The DNA of the CDR3 is TGTGCCAGCAGCTTGATAGGGGAGGGTACTGAAGCTTTCTTT. Translation gives CASSLIGEGTEAFF.